The rows below give T cell receptor beta chains drawn from one sample of a study of T cells in Graves' hyperthyroidism and ophthalmopathy. MiXCR, run by TCRdb on the multiplex PCR reads, gives a single entry per CDR3 protein. This sample has about 510,000 distinct CDR3 sequences, with 35% to 50% found just once. The specimen was peripheral blood or thyroid tissue (not recorded which). These receptors were obtained from an adult woman with Graves' disease, either hyperthyroidism or ophthalmopathy (not recorded which). Both conserved end residues are part of each CDR3. D genes are given only for firm matches. Rows may omit the clone size; those that give it use once, few, many or a size class.

NA	TRBV6-1	NA	TRBJ2-7	TGTGCCACACGGCCCGGGACGGCCTCCTACGAGCAGTACTTC	CATRPGTASYEQYF
TRBD2	TRBV29-1	NA	TRBJ2-7	TGCAGCTATGGGAGGGACTACGAGCAGTACTTC	CSYGRDYEQYF
NA	TRBV10-2	NA	TRBJ1-2	TGCGCCAGCGGGGGGACGCAAGATAACTATGGCTACACCTTC	CASGGTQDNYGYTF
NA	TRBV7-9	NA	TRBJ2-7	TGTGCCAGCAGCTTTCAGGGCATGGGCGAGCAGTACTTC	CASSFQGMGEQYF
NA	TRBV7-2	NA	TRBJ1-2	TGTGCCAGCAGCCCCCAGGTCCGGGGGTCTAACTATGGCTACACCTTC	CASSPQVRGSNYGYTF
NA	TRBV6-2/TRBV6-3	few	TRBJ1-1	TGTGCCAGCAGTTACTCGGGCTTGCCCTCCGCTTTCTTT	CASSYSGLPSAFF
NA	TRBV11-2	once	TRBJ2-5	TGTGCCAGCAGACAGTCAGGGGAAGAGACCCAGTACTTC	CASRQSGEETQYF
TRBD1	TRBV7-9	NA	TRBJ2-6	TGTGCCAGCAGCCATGGACAGGCGAACACCGGGGCCAACGTCCTGACTTTC	CASSHGQANTGANVLTF
NA	TRBV11-2	NA	TRBJ1-5	TGTGCCAGCAGCATAGACGGTGGGGGGCATCAGCCCCAGCATTTT	CASSIDGGGHQPQHF
TRBD1	TRBV19	few	TRBJ1-5	TGTGCCAGTAGTAGGCTCAGGGGGGGGCAGCCCCAGCATTTT	CASSRLRGGQPQHF
TRBD1	TRBV10-3	NA	TRBJ2-7	TGTGCCATCAGTTGGCAGGGGGCTTACGAGCAGTACTTC	CAISWQGAYEQYF
NA	TRBV20-1	NA	TRBJ1-3	TGCAGTGTACCCGGGGAAGGAAACACCATATATTTT	CSVPGEGNTIYF
NA	TRBV7-8	few	TRBJ2-7	TGTGCCAGCAGCTTCCACAGAGGGAGCTACGAGCAGTACTTC	CASSFHRGSYEQYF
TRBD1	TRBV11-1	NA	TRBJ2-2	TGTGCCAGCAGCCCCGGACAGGGGGCAGGCACCGGGGAGCTGTTTTTT	CASSPGQGAGTGELFF
NA	TRBV20-1	many	TRBJ2-2	TGCAGTGCTAGGGGGGACCTAAACACCGGGGAGCTGTTTTTT	CSARGDLNTGELFF
NA	TRBV11-2	NA	TRBJ1-3	TGTGCCAGCAGTCCCGGGGCCATTGGAAACACCATATATTTT	CASSPGAIGNTIYF
TRBD2	TRBV4-1	many	TRBJ2-7	TGCGCCAGCAGGGGAGCGGGAGGCTACGAGCAGTACTTC	CASRGAGGYEQYF
NA	TRBV10-3	NA	TRBJ2-5	TGTGCCATCAGTGAGTCAGGGCCGGGTCACGAGACCCAGTACTTC	CAISESGPGHETQYF
TRBD1	TRBV20-1	NA	TRBJ2-7	TGCAGTGCTAGAGATTATACCCGGGACAGGAACTACGAGCAGTACTTC	CSARDYTRDRNYEQYF
NA	TRBV7-9	NA	TRBJ2-3	TGTGCCAGCAGCTTGGGGCCAGGATACCTCCTGTATTTT	CASSLGPGYLLYF
NA	TRBV7-2	NA	TRBJ1-5	TGCGCCAGCAGCCGTTACGACAGCAATCAGCCCCAGCATTTT	CASSRYDSNQPQHF
NA	TRBV10-3	many	TRBJ1-1	TGTGCCATCAGCAGCAGGGACGGCACTGAAGCTTTCTTT	CAISSRDGTEAFF
NA	TRBV6-5	many	TRBJ2-5	TGTGCCAGCAGTTACTCGTGGAGCGGTCAAGAGACCCAGTACTTC	CASSYSWSGQETQYF
TRBD1	TRBV5-1	NA	TRBJ1-1	TGCGCCAGCAGCACCGTTGGGGGACAGGGGAACACTGAAGCTTTCTTT	CASSTVGGQGNTEAFF
NA	TRBV9	NA	TRBJ1-5	TGTGCCAGCAGCGTAGCTGGCCAGCCCAATCAGCCCCAGCATTTT	CASSVAGQPNQPQHF
TRBD1	TRBV2	NA	TRBJ2-7	TGTGCCAGCAGGGACAGGGTGGTCGGCGAGCAGTACTTC	CASRDRVVGEQYF
TRBD1	TRBV29-1	many	TRBJ2-2	TGCAGCGTAACTGACAGGGCGAACACCGGGGAGCTGTTTTTT	CSVTDRANTGELFF
NA	TRBV7-2	many	TRBJ1-1	TGTGCCAGCAGCTTAATCGTAGGAAGGGGCCTGAACACTGAAGCTTTCTTT	CASSLIVGRGLNTEAFF
TRBD1	TRBV20-1	many	TRBJ1-4	TGCAGTGTCGCCGGGACAGCTAATGAAAAACTGTTTTTT	CSVAGTANEKLFF
NA	TRBV2	few	TRBJ2-3	TGTGCCAGCAGTGAACGTGTTCTAGCAGCCGATACGCAGTATTTT	CASSERVLAADTQYF
TRBD1	TRBV29-1	few	TRBJ2-6	TGCAGCGTTACAGGGGGCCTCCCTAGCTCTGGGGCCAACGTCCTGACTTTC	CSVTGGLPSSGANVLTF